This entry describes one T cell receptor beta chain. The data are from a study of blood T cell repertoires in COVID-19. The wider study: Donors in the United States, Italy and Spain gave samples during acute or convalescent COVID-19. The analysed material was cDNA or gDNA that came from T cells, B-cell-depleted T cells, or PBMCs.

Under the authors' procedure: The authors estimated nucleated cell counts from reference gene primer amplification. Sequencing used immunoSEQ multiplex PCR; TCRdb keeps in-frame clones, though not all of them. Clone size and the V and J calls come from that table; the DNA yielded D and trimming. The sample has tens of thousands of clones, about 81% seen once. In germline, CDR1 is PRHDT, CDR2 FYEKMQ (reference sequence). The germline V and J ends were trimmed by 5 bases and 5 bases, with 12 bases remaining between them. This CDR3 contains 13 residues. The specimen was peripheral blood. The chain uses TRBV13 and TRBJ1-1; unclear D gene. The clonotype originates from a human donor in a cohort sampled during active COVID-19. CDR3: CASSPSESTEAFF. DNA for the CDR3: TGTGCCAGCAGCCCCTCCGAGAGTACTGAAGCTTTCTTT.